This T cell receptor (beta chain) is from a study of blood T cell repertoires in COVID-19 (dated by TCRdb to the early 2020s). For the wider study: Collaborator samples came from the United States, Italy and Spain and covered acute and convalescent phases of COVID-19. The repertoires were released in a freely available public database meant as a resource for research on the immune response to SARS-CoV-2. Nearly every sample came with metadata listing a de-identified subject ID, COVID-19 status, age in years and sex. Where available, HLA class I and class II types were obtained from metadata supplied by the sample provider rather than from assay-based typing. The prospective study material was composed of cDNA or gDNA derived from T cells, B-cell-depleted T cells, or PBMCs. Samples came from the ongoing ImmuneRACE study (first 160 participants) plus 1,254 subjects from 6 global collaborators. Deeply sampled blood TCRbeta repertoires from subjects exposed to, actively infected with, or recovered from COVID-19 were included in the dataset.

Study-level results and caveats: The quantity of clinical and demographic metadata differed by source and by participant and was supplied without curation.

This clone was recorded only once. The clone's antigen remains unknown. Base qualities are not recorded, but no much larger clone differs from it by a single base. Other DNA sequences in this sample translate to the same CDR3. TCRbeta CDR3 regions were amplified from genomic DNA by means of the immunoSEQ Assay, a bias-controlled multiplex PCR. Per the authors' processing: The number of nucleated cells in each sample was estimated by amplification of reference gene primers within the assay. Sequence reads were collapsed and filtered to measure the absolute abundance of every unique TCRbeta CDR3 rearrangement. Productive Simpson clonality was computed per sample as the square root of Simpson's diversity index over productive rearrangements. In its TCRdb copy, this immuneACCESS table keeps in-frame sequences only and misses some clones. Where compared with another copy, unresolved V genes explain less than half of these, and the others have no known cause. Clonal size and the V and J genes are those of that table, whereas D and trimming came from the DNA. This sample gives more than 150,000 clones in total; approximately 90% of them show up just once. 0.5% to 0.55% of the sample comes from the top ten.

Whole blood was collected in K2EDTA tubes by collaborating institutions according to the institutions' own protocols. For TCRbeta analysis, collaborators shipped samples as frozen whole blood, isolated PBMCs, or DNA extracted from either of those sample types. The specimen was peripheral blood. The receptor was derived from a man in his fifties or sixties with acute or convalescent COVID-19.

The base sequence is TGTGCCAGCAGTCTGGAGGGTGCAGGAGAGACCCAGTACTTC. Protein translation: CASSLEGAGETQYF. The rearrangement joined TRBV28 to TRBJ2-5; TRBD2 is a possible D gene, resting on 6 matching bases. The CDR3 starts with the cysteine, ends with the phenylalanine, and has 14 residues. Solely the CDR3 DNA is kept, with 42 bases framed from the first base. The germline V gene encodes CDR1 MDHEN and CDR2 SYDVKM. V loses 5 bases of germline sequence and J loses 4 bases, and the interval between the two ends is 14 bases.